This TCR beta chain was documented in a study of Ad26.COV2.S vaccination and SARS-CoV-2 variants. The treatment was: about 20 received Ad26.COV2.S at low or high dose, single or two shots; about 5 received placebo; per-sample allocation not given. Sampling was done on day 63 after the first vaccine or placebo injection. Produced via immunoSEQ multiplex PCR; TCRdb's table is partial and in-frame only. The sample has hundreds of thousands of clones, about 93% seen once. This clone was recorded only once. V trimming: 0 bases; J trimming: 12 bases; junction bases outside the gene matches: 5. CDR1 is SGHDT and CDR2 is YYEEEE in the germline V gene. The CDR3 runs to 14 residues.

The sample in question was peripheral blood, obtained in a trial of Ad26.COV2.S vaccine versus placebo. The receptor's source is a person aged 18 to 59 who received the Ad26.COV2.S COVID-19 vaccine or a placebo. The chain carries TRBV5-6 and TRBJ2-7; 14 nucleotides agree with TRBD2. CDR3 bases: TGTGCCAGCAGCTTGGAGGGACTAGCGGGAGTTCTGTACTTC. Translation gives CASSLEGLAGVLYF.